Sequencing of this TCR beta chain was carried out in a study of post-analysis software for immune sequencing data (dated by TCRdb to between 2014 and 2017). At the level of the whole study: Relapsing-remitting, secondary progressive and progressive-relapsing multiple sclerosis were recorded as disease courses, and subtype annotation was lacking for some patients. A subset of samples was prepared in parallel using single-end sample barcoding, then pooled and co-amplified after Illumina adapter ligation. The patient repertoires were set against about eleven previously published healthy control repertoires from donors whose ages ranged from about 6 to 25 years. Overall study outcomes, separate from this receptor: The multiple sclerosis patient group was slightly younger than the control group. Significantly lower normalized Chao1 diversity was found in multiple sclerosis patients than in controls, suggesting substantial peripheral T-cell clonal expansion. Patients showed significantly higher frequencies than controls for a handful of TRBV segments, among them TRBV5-6, TRBV5-1 and TRBV20-1. When samples were clustered directly using the F measure, samples prepared in the same batch co-clustered strongly, which prompted a batch-effect correction.

Note on this clonotype: There is no known antigen for this receptor. At one boundary the junction diverges from the germline segment, which might be a read error.

To demonstrate the VDJtools post-analysis software, TCR beta repertoires were profiled from the peripheral blood of about 13 young patients with multiple sclerosis. Multiple sclerosis patients were children and adolescents aged about 6 to 15 years. CDR1 and CDR2 are read off the germline V gene as SGHVS and FNYEAQ. Including cysteine and phenylalanine, the CDR3 has 14 amino acids. Solely the CDR3 DNA is kept, with 42 bases framed from the first base. The library came from PCR. Data came from an Illumina HiSeq 2500. To reduce PCR and sequencing biases, unique molecular identifiers were incorporated into the TCR beta cDNA libraries. Every 1 to 10 million input T cells yielded roughly 500,000 cDNA molecules, meaning each molecule approximated one T cell. The patient libraries were prepared and sequenced with the same protocol used for the earlier healthy control dataset. Samples belonging to the same batch were prepared together, multiplexed and sequenced on a shared HiSeq lane. In the paper's pipeline: Raw barcoded reads were processed with MIGEC, and single-read molecular identifier groups were discarded before consensus assembly and CDR3 extraction. VDJtools was used for post-analysis of the clonotype tables, and diversity was normalized by down-sampling every dataset to the size of the smallest sample. Repertoire overlap clustering matched CDR3 amino acid but not nucleotide sequences to correct batch-related cross-sample contamination. Using fastp trimming at Q25 and MiXCR clonotype assembly, TCRdb reanalyzed the public sequencing data and kept in-frame beta chains. Each CDR3 protein appears once, grouped with its most common genes and DNA. The V and J calls here are based on TCRdb, not the publication. Recorded for this sample are about 680,000 distinct CDR3 sequences; around 64% of them occurred a single time. The ten largest clonotypes hold around 11% of the sample.

The rearrangement joined TRBV7-6 to TRBJ2-1, with TRBD1 tentatively as D gene (5 bases match). The receptor comes from a girl aged 2 to 10 with multiple sclerosis. Input material: blood. The DNA sequence is given as TGTGCCAGCAGCCCCTCCAGGGTGTACAATGAGAAGTTCTTC. It translates to CASSPSRVYNEKFF.